This T cell receptor beta chain was identified in a study of blood T cell repertoires in COVID-19. Produced via immunoSEQ multiplex PCR; TCRdb's table is partial and in-frame only. The table lists roughly 410,000 clones, roughly 86% of them singletons. Between the trimmed V and J ends, which lost 1 base and 3 bases, there was a span of 13 bases. The germline V gene has CDR1 SGHVS and CDR2 FNYEAQ. The CDR3 length is 15 residues. The source of this sequence is a woman aged 60-70 years with COVID-19, enrolled during active disease. The V gene is TRBV7-6, the J gene TRBJ2-7; a possible D gene is TRBD1 (5 bases). The sample was peripheral blood. The CDR3 region has the DNA TGTGCCAGCAGCTTAGAAGGACATAGCAGCTACGAGCAGTACTTC. Translated: CASSLEGHSSYEQYF.